This T cell receptor beta chain was sequenced for a study of shared clonotypes between healthy human individuals. The CDR3 totals 16 residues. Deletions cut 4 bases from V and 1 base from J, with 16 bases between. The germline gives CDR1 PRHDT, CDR2 FYEKMQ (reference sequence). TCRdb's table, derived via immunoSEQ multiplex PCR, lists solely in-frame clones and lacks some. The sample has about 500,000 clones, more than 70% seen once. In regard to this clone: A much larger clone differs by one base, so this may be a read error.

The receptor's source is a woman in her forties in good health. Some clones in this sample may be carry-over from other donors' samples. The chain combines TRBV13 with TRBJ1-2; possibly TRBD1 for D (5 bases). What was sequenced was PBMCs. This chain's CDR3 is CASSSGIGVGNYGYTF. The CDR3 nucleotides are TGTGCCAGCAGCTCGGGAATAGGGGTGGGTAACTATGGCTACACCTTC. Using reference TRBV13 and TRBJ1-2 for the parts outside the CDR3, the full variable domain is AAGVIQSPRHLIKEKRETATLKCYPIPRHDTVYWYQQGPGQDPQFLISFYEKMQSDKGSIPDRFSAQQFSDYHSELNMSSLELGDSALYFCASSSGIGVGNYGYTFGSGTRLTVV.